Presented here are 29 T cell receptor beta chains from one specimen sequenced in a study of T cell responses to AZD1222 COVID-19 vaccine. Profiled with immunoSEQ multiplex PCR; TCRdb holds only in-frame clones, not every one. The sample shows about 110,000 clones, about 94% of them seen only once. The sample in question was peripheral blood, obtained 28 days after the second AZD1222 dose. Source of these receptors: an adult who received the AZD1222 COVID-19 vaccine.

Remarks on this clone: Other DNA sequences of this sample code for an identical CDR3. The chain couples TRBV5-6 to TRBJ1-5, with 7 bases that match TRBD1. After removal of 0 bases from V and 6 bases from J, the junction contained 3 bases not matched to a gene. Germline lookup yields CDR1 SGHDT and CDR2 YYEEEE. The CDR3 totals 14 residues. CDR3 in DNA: TGTGCCAGCAGCTTGGGACAGGGAGGTCAGCCCCAGCATTTT. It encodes CASSLGQGGQPQHF.

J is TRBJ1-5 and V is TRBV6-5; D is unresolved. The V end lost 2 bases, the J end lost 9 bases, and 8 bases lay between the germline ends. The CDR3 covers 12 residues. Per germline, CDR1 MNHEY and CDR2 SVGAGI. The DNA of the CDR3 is TGTGCCAGCAGTTACCCGGAAGGGCCCCAGCATTTT. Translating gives CASSYPEGPQHF.

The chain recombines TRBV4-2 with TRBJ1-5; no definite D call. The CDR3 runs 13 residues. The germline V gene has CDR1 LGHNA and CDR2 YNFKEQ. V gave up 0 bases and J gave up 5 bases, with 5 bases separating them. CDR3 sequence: CASSQDWDQPQHF. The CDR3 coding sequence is TGTGCCAGCAGCCAAGATTGGGATCAGCCCCAGCATTTT.

In DNA form, the CDR3 reads TGTGCCAGCAGCGATAACAGGGCTAGCAATCAGCCCCAGCATTTT. Translated, it gives CASSDNRASNQPQHF. The genes are TRBV4-2 and TRBJ1-5; possible D gene TRBD1, 6 bases. V gave up 5 bases and J gave up 0 bases, with 11 bases separating them. The CDR3 consists of 15 residues. The germline CDR1 and CDR2 sequences are LGHNA and YNFKEQ.

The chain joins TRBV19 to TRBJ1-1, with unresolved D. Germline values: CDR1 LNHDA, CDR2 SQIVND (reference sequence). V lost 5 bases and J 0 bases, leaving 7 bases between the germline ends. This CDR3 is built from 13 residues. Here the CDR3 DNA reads TGTGCCAGTAGTCGGCAAATGAACACTGAAGCTTTCTTT. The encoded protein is CASSRQMNTEAFF.

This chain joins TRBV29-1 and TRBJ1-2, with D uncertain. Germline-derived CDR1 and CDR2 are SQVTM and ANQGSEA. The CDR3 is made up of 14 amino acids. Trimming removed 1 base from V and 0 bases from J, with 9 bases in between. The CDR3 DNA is TGCAGCGTTGAAGGAAGAGAAACTAACTATGGCTACACCTTC. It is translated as CSVEGRETNYGYTF.

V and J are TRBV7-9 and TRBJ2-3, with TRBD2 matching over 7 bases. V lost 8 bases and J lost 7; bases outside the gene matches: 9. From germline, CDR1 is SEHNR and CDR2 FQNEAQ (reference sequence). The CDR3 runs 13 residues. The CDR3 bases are TGTGCCAGCTGCGCCGGGGGACTAAATACGCAGTATTTT. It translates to CASCAGGLNTQYF.

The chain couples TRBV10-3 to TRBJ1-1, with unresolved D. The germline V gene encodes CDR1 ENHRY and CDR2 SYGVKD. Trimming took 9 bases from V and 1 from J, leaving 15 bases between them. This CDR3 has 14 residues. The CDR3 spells CAITLDGGNTEAFF. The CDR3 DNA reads TGTGCCATTACCCTGGACGGTGGGAACACTGAAGCTTTCTTT.

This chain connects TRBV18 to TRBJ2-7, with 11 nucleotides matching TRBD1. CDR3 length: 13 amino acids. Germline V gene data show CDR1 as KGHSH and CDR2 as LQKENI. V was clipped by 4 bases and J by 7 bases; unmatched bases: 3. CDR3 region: CASSQRDRGEQYF. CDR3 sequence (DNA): TGTGCCAGCTCACAACGGGACAGGGGGGAGCAGTACTTC.

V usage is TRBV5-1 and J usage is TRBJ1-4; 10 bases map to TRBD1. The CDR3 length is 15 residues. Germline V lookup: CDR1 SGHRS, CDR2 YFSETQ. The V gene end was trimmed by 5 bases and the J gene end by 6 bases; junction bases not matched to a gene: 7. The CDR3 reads CASSDSGTGDEKLFF. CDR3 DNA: TGCGCCAGCAGTGATTCCGGGACAGGGGATGAAAAACTGTTTTTT.

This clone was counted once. The CDR3, as DNA: TGCGCCAGCAGCTTCCAACCGGGACTAGCGGGAGGTGGACAAGAGACCCAGTACTTC. This gives the protein CASSFQPGLAGGGQETQYF. The genes are TRBV5-1 and TRBJ2-5; 15 bases fit TRBD2. The CDR3 has 19 amino acids. CDR1 and CDR2 from the germline V gene are SGHRS and YFSETQ. V lost 2 bases and J lost 2; bases outside the gene matches: 10.

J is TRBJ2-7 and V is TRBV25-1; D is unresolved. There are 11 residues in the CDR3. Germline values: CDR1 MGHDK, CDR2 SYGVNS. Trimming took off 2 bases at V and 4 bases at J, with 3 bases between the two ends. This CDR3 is CASSERYEQYF. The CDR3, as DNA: TGTGCCAGCAGTGAACGGTACGAGCAGTACTTC.

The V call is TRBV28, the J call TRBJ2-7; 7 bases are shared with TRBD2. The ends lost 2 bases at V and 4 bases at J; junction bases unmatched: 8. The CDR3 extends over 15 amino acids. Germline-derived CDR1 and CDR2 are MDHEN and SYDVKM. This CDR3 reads CASSLAGLAVYEQYF. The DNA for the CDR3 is TGTGCCAGCAGTTTAGCTGGGCTAGCGGTTTACGAGCAGTACTTC. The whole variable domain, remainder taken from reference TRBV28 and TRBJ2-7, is DVKVTQSSRYLVKRTGEKVFLECVQDMDHENMFWYRQDPGLGLRLIYFSYDVKMKEKGDIPEGYSVSREKKERFSLILESASTNQTSMYLCASSLAGLAVYEQYFGPGTRLTVT.

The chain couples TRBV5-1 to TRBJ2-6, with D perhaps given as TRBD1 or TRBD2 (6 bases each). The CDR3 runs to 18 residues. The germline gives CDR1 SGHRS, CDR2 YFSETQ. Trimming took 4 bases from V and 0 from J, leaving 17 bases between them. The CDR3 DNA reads TGCGCCAGCAGCATCTGGGGGGCAAAACACTCTGGGGCCAACGTCCTGACTTTC. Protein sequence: CASSIWGAKHSGANVLTF.

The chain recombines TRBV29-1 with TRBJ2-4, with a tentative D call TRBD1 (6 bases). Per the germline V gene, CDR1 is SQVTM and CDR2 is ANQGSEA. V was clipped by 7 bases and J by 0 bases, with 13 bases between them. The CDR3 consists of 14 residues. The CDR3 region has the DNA TGCAGCGCCCGGACAGCTCTAGCCAAAAACATTCAGTACTTC. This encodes CSARTALAKNIQYF.

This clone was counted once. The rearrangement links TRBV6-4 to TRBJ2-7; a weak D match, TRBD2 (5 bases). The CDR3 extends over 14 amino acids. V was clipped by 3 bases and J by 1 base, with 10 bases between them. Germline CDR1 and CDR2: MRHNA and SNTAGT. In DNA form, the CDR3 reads TGTGCCAGCAGTGAACTTGAGGGTTCCTACGAGCAGTACTTC. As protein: CASSELEGSYEQYF.

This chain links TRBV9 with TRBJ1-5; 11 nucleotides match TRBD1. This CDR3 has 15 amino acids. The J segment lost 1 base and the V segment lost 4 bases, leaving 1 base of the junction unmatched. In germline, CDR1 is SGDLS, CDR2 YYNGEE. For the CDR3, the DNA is TGTGCCAGCAGCCGGACAGGGGGCAGCAATCAGCCCCAGCATTTT. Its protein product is CASSRTGGSNQPQHF. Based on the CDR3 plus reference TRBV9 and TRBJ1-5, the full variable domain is DSGVTQTPKHLITATGQRVTLRCSPRSGDLSVYWYQQSLDQGLQFLIQYYNGEERAKGNILERFSAQQFPDLHSELNLSSLELGDSALYFCASSRTGGSNQPQHFGDGTRLSIL.

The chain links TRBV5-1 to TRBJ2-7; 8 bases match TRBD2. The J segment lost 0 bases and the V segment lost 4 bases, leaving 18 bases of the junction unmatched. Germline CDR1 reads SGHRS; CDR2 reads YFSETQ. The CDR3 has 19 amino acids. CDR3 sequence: CASSLHPPSGRGGSYEQYF. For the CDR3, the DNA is TGCGCCAGCAGCCTACACCCTCCCAGCGGGAGAGGGGGCTCCTACGAGCAGTACTTC.

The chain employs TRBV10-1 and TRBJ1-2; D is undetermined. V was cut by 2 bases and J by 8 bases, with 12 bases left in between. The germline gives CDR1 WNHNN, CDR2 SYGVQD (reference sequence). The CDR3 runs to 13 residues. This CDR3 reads CASSEGSWTGYTF. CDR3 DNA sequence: TGCGCCAGCAGTGAGGGCAGTTGGACCGGCTACACCTTC.

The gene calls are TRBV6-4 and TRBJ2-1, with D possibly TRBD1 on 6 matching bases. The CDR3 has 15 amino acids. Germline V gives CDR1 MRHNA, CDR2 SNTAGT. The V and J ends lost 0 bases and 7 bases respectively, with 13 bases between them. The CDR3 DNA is TGTGCCAGCAGTGACTCTCCAGGGGAGAGGAATGAGCAGTTCTTC. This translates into CASSDSPGERNEQFF.

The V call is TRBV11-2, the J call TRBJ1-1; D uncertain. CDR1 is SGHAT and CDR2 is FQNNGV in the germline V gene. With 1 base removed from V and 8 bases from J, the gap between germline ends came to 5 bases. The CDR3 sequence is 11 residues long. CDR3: CASSLVAEAFF. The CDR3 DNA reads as TGTGCCAGCAGCTTAGTCGCGGAAGCTTTCTTT.

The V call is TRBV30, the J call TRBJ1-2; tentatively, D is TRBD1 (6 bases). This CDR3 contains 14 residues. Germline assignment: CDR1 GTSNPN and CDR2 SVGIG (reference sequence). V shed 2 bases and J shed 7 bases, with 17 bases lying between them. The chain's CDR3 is CAWSILGGGSGYTF. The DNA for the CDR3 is TGTGCCTGGAGTATCCTAGGGGGGGGTTCTGGCTACACCTTC.

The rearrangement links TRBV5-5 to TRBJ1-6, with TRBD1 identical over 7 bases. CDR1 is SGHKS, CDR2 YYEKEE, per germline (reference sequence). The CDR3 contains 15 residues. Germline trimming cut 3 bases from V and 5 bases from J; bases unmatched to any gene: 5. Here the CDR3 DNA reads TGTGCCAGCAGCTCACCCACAGGGGATAATTCACCCCTCCACTTT. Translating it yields CASSSPTGDNSPLHF.

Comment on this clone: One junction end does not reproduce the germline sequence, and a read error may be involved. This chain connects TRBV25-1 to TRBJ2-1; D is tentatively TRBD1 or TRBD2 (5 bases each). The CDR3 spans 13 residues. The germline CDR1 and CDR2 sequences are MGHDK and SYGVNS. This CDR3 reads CASSDREGQGPIF. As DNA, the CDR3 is TGTGCCAGCAGTGACCGGGAAGGGCAGGGACCGATCTTC.

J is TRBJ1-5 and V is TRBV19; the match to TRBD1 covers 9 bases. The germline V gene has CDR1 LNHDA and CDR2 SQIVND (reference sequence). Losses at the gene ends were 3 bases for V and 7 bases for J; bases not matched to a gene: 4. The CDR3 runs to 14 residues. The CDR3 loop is CASSMGQGTQPQHF. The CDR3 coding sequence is TGTGCCAGTAGTATGGGACAGGGAACCCAGCCCCAGCATTTT.

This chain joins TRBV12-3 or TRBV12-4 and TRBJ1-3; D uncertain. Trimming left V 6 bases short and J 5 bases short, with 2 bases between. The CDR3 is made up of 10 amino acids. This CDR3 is CASSRNTIYF. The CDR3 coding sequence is TGTGCCAGCAGCCGAAACACCATATATTTT.

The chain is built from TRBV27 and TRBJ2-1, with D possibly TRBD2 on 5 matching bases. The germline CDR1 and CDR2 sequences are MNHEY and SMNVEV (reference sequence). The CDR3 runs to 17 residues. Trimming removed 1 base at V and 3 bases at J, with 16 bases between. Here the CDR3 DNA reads TGTGCCAGCAGTTTATTAGATCGGGGTTCCTACTACAATGAGCAGTTCTTC. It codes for CASSLLDRGSYYNEQFF.

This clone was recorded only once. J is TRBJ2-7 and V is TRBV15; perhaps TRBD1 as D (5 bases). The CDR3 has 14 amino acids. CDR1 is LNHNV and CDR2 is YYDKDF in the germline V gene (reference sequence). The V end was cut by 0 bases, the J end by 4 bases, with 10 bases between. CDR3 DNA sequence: TGTGCCACCAGCAGAGAGGAGACAGCGTACGAGCAGTACTTC. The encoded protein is CATSREETAYEQYF.

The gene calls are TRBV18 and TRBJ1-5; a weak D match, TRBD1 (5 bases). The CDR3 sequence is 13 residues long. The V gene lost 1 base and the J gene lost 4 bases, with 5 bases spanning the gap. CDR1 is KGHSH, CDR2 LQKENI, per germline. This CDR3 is CASSPRGNQPQHF. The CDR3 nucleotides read TGTGCCAGCTCACCACGGGGGAATCAGCCCCAGCATTTT. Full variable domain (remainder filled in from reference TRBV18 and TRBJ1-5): NAGVMQNPRHLVRRRGQEARLRCSPMKGHSHVYWYRQLPEEGLKFMVYLQKENIIDESGMPKERFSAEFPKEGPSILRIQQVVRGDSAAYFCASSPRGNQPQHFGDGTRLSIL.